The 10 T cell receptor beta chains below come from one sample, sequenced in a study of vaccination effects on CD4 cells after COVID-19. The antigens for these receptors are not known. Before sequencing took place, the ViraFEST assay used viral peptide pools to expand antigen-specific CD4+ T cells. A 10-day culture period preceded the isolation of CD4+ T cells. The healthy vaccine recipients, who had no prior SARS-CoV-2 infection, showed negative nucleocapsid antibodies. Sequencing was performed with immunoSEQ multiplex PCR; in TCRdb, only in-frame clones are kept and a portion is missing. The sample records about 65,000 clones, around 77% being singletons. The material was CD4+ T cells from PBMCs cultured with HCoV-NL63 spike peptides, obtained before COVID-19 vaccination. The receptors come from a human donor who received a COVID-19 vaccine.

This rearrangement joins TRBV19 to TRBJ1-6; 8 bases fit TRBD1. Unmatched junction bases numbered 8, after V lost 3 bases and J lost 10 bases. Germline V gene lookup returns CDR1 LNHDA and CDR2 SQIVND (reference sequence). The CDR3 spans 15 residues. In DNA, the CDR3 is TGTGCCAGTAGTATGCAGGGGGCGAAACGGTCACCCCTCCACTTT. It encodes CASSMQGAKRSPLHF.

The chain joins TRBV11-1 to TRBJ2-3, with no clear D. The germline V gene encodes CDR1 SGHAT and CDR2 FQDESV (reference sequence). V was cut by 5 bases and J by 6 bases, with 6 bases left in between. The CDR3 spans 11 residues. The CDR3 sequence is CASSPADTQYF. CDR3 DNA: TGTGCCAGCAGCCCGGCTGATACGCAGTATTTT.

Only a few counts were recorded for this clone. V is TRBV27 and J is TRBJ2-1; 8 bases align to TRBD2. The CDR3 extends over 15 amino acids. CDR1 and CDR2 from the germline V gene are MNHEY and SMNVEV (reference sequence). Losses at the gene ends were 5 bases for V and 2 bases for J; bases not matched to a gene: 5. DNA for the CDR3: TGTGCCAGCAGTGGCAGCGGGAGAACCTACAATGAGCAGTTCTTC. Protein product: CASSGSGRTYNEQFF.

In its sample, this clone was seen once. The rearrangement links TRBV6-5 to TRBJ1-1; D unresolved. This CDR3 contains 14 residues. Per germline, CDR1 MNHEY and CDR2 SVGAGI. Trimming shortened V by 2 bases and J by 1 base, and 8 bases separated the two germline ends. The DNA of the CDR3 is TGTGCCAGCAGTTACACTTATAGGAACACTGAAGCTTTCTTT. It specifies CASSYTYRNTEAFF.

V is TRBV6-5 and J is TRBJ1-1; D ambiguous. CDR3 size: 13 residues. Germline CDR1 reads MNHEY; CDR2 reads SVGAGI. The ends were cut back, 5 bases at V and 5 bases at J, with 12 bases in the middle. The CDR3 loop reads CASSPDGITEAFF. CDR3 DNA sequence: TGTGCCAGCAGTCCCGATGGTATTACTGAAGCTTTCTTT.

A note on this clone: The sample carries other DNA sequences with the same CDR3. V is TRBV5-1 and J is TRBJ1-3; a weak D match, TRBD1 (5 bases). In germline, CDR1 is SGHRS, CDR2 YFSETQ. V shed 3 bases and J shed 2 bases, with 6 bases lying between them. This CDR3 contains 13 residues. The CDR3 reads CASSSGTGNTIYF. The CDR3 DNA is TGCGCCAGCAGCTCAGGGACTGGAAACACCATATATTTT.

V gene TRBV5-6 combines with J gene TRBJ2-3; no reliable D call. Trimming pared 0 bases from V and 2 bases from J, leaving 10 bases between. The CDR3 runs to 15 residues. The germline V gene encodes CDR1 SGHDT and CDR2 YYEEEE. The DNA of the CDR3 is TGTGCCAGCAGCTTGGTTACCTACTCCACAGATACGCAGTATTTT. It translates to CASSLVTYSTDTQYF.

This chain links TRBV7-8 with TRBJ1-2; D remains ambiguous. Trimming left V 2 bases short and J 2 bases short, with 9 bases between. The CDR3 length is 14 residues. Germline loops: CDR1 SGHVS, CDR2 FQNEAQ. In DNA form, the CDR3 reads TGTGCCAGCAGCTTATATAGGGTGAACTATGGCTACACCTTC. Translation: CASSLYRVNYGYTF. The entire variable domain, with the rest obtained from reference TRBV7-8 and TRBJ1-2, is as follows: GAGVSQSPRYKVAKRGQDVALRCDPISGHVSLFWYQQALGQGPEFLTYFQNEAQLDKSGLPSDRFFAERPEGSVSTLKIQRTQQEDSAVYLCASSLYRVNYGYTFGSGTRLTVV.

This clone turned up a few times. V is TRBV18 and J is TRBJ1-2; perhaps TRBD1 as D (6 bases). Between the trimmed V and J ends, which lost 1 base and 5 bases, there was a span of 8 bases. The CDR3 is 13 residues long. Per germline, CDR1 KGHSH and CDR2 LQKENI. CDR3 sequence reads: CASSPLGQYGYTF. CDR3 bases: TGTGCCAGCTCACCACTCGGACAGTATGGCTACACCTTC.

This clone was found once. This rearrangement joins TRBV25-1 to TRBJ1-1, with 7 bases that match TRBD1. Germline V lookup: CDR1 MGHDK, CDR2 SYGVNS. This CDR3 has 13 amino acids. J gave up 7 bases and V 4 bases, and 6 bases lay outside the gene matches. The CDR3 spells CASSGGQSLEAFF. The CDR3 nucleotides are TGTGCCAGCAGTGGGGGACAGTCCCTTGAAGCTTTCTTT.